Presented here are 30 T cell receptor beta chains from one specimen sequenced in a study of long-term antiretroviral therapy in people with HIV. The immunoSEQ assay was v3.0, run at survey level. Data came from immunoSEQ multiplex PCR; TCRdb stores just in-frame clones and leaves some out. This table holds under 20,000 clones, approximately 80% found once. Sequencing was performed on unsorted PBMCs, taken 3.2 years after starting antiretroviral therapy. Receptors were obtained from a woman aged 40 to 49 with HIV.

The V call is TRBV7-2, the J call TRBJ1-1; D possibly corresponds to TRBD1 (5 bases). CDR1 SGHTA and CDR2 FQGNSA come from the germline V gene. The CDR3 has 14 amino acids. The V and J ends lost 5 bases and 3 bases respectively, with 13 bases between them. In DNA, the CDR3 is TGTGCCAGCAGCCCCAAAGGACACTACACTGAAGCTTTCTTT. It encodes CASSPKGHYTEAFF.

The chain employs TRBV18 and TRBJ1-3; D is ambiguous. The CDR3 runs 15 residues. From germline, CDR1 is KGHSH and CDR2 LQKENI. The V and J ends lost 6 bases and 0 bases respectively, with 12 bases between them. The CDR3 DNA is TGTGCCAGCTCCCCCGGGCCGGCCTCTGGAAACACCATATATTTT. Translated: CASSPGPASGNTIYF.

This chain uses TRBV6-1 with TRBJ1-5; the D gene is possibly TRBD1 (5 bases). Germline values: CDR1 MNHNS, CDR2 SASEGT. This CDR3 is 12 amino acids long. V was cut by 11 bases and J by 5 bases, with 13 bases left in between. This chain's CDR3 is CAAAGGDQPQHF. The CDR3 DNA reads TGTGCCGCCGCCGGGGGGGATCAGCCCCAGCATTTT.

This clone was counted only a few times. This chain joins TRBV4-3 and TRBJ2-1; the D call may be TRBD1 or TRBD2 (5 bases each). This CDR3 has 14 residues. Germline V gene sequence: CDR1 LGHNA, CDR2 YSLEER. The V and J ends lost 1 base and 10 bases respectively, with 14 bases between them. The chain's CDR3 is CASSQVTGALEQFF. The CDR3 DNA sequence: TGCGCCAGCAGCCAAGTTACCGGGGCACTAGAGCAGTTCTTC.

This clone has just a few counts. The genes are TRBV6-6 and TRBJ1-2, with D possibly matching TRBD1 (5 bases). CDR1 and CDR2 from the germline V gene are MNHNY and SVGAGI (reference sequence). The CDR3 has 12 residues. V shed 5 bases and J shed 8 bases, with 12 bases lying between them. CDR3 in amino acids: CASSPGPDGYTF. The CDR3 DNA reads as TGTGCCAGCAGTCCAGGGCCCGACGGCTACACCTTC.

The chain has TRBV10-3 and TRBJ2-3; D is unclear. CDR3 length: 11 amino acids. V shed 3 bases and J shed 4 bases, with 2 bases lying between them. Looked up from germline, CDR1 is ENHRY and CDR2 is SYGVKD. CDR3 region: CAISDPDTQYF. The CDR3 DNA reads TGTGCCATCAGTGACCCAGATACGCAGTATTTT.

V gene TRBV30 combines with J gene TRBJ1-1; TRBD1 is a possible D gene (5 bases). Trimming stripped 3 bases from V and 3 bases from J, with 14 bases between. This CDR3 is built from 14 residues. Germline V gene lookup returns CDR1 GTSNPN and CDR2 SVGIG (reference sequence). The DNA of the CDR3 is TGTGCCTGGAGGAAGATGGAGGGGCACACTGAAGCTTTCTTT. Encoded protein: CAWRKMEGHTEAFF.

CDR3 protein: CAWGDSTEAFF. The DNA for the CDR3 is TGTGCCTGGGGGGACAGCACTGAAGCTTTCTTT. The rearrangement uses TRBV30 and TRBJ1-1; TRBD1 aligns across 7 bases. CDR1 GTSNPN and CDR2 SVGIG come from the germline V gene (reference sequence). CDR3 length equals 11 residues. V dropped 5 bases and J dropped 4; count of bases not matched to a gene: 1.

The gene calls are TRBV27 and TRBJ1-2, with D possibly being TRBD1 (5 bases). The germline V gene encodes CDR1 MNHEY and CDR2 SMNVEV (reference sequence). The CDR3 runs 16 residues. The V gene lost 1 base and the J gene lost 6 bases, with 18 bases spanning the gap. The CDR3 here is CASSLLARAGVDGYTF. CDR3 sequence (DNA): TGTGCCAGCAGTTTATTAGCCCGGGCGGGGGTTGATGGCTACACCTTC.

The gene calls are TRBV7-2 and TRBJ2-5; D perhaps matches TRBD2 (5 bases). The CDR3 loop spans 14 amino acids. Germline values: CDR1 SGHTA, CDR2 FQGNSA. The germline V and J ends were trimmed by 8 bases and 4 bases, with 17 bases remaining between them. The CDR3 is CASGITGLRETQYF. The CDR3 region has the DNA TGTGCCAGCGGGATTACGGGGTTAAGAGAGACCCAGTACTTC.

The J gene is TRBJ2-3, the V gene TRBV18, with D unclear. The CDR3 is 13 amino acids. The germline CDR1 and CDR2 sequences are KGHSH and LQKENI. Trimming removed 6 bases from V and 6 bases from J, with 13 bases in between. CDR3 in amino acids: CASSPPQWDTQYF. CDR3 DNA: TGTGCCAGCTCCCCCCCACAGTGGGATACGCAGTATTTT. Full variable domain (outside the CDR3, taken from reference TRBV18 and TRBJ2-3): NAGVMQNPRHLVRRRGQEARLRCSPMKGHSHVYWYRQLPEEGLKFMVYLQKENIIDESGMPKERFSAEFPKEGPSILRIQQVVRGDSAAYFCASSPPQWDTQYFGPGTRLTVL.

The chain joins TRBV6-6 to TRBJ2-7, with a weak D call TRBD1 (6 bases). The germline CDR1 and CDR2 sequences are MNHNY and SVGAGI (reference sequence). The CDR3 has 11 residues. V shed 7 bases and J shed 6 bases, with 10 bases lying between them. CDR3 nucleotide sequence: TGTGCCAGCACGGTAGGGGGCGAGCAGTACTTC. As protein: CASTVGGEQYF.

This chain joins TRBV7-2 and TRBJ2-5; tentative D call: TRBD1 (5 bases). Trimming removed 2 bases at V and 3 bases at J, with 13 bases between. The germline V gene encodes CDR1 SGHTA and CDR2 FQGNSA. CDR3 length: 15 amino acids. The CDR3 sequence: CASSLWQGNEETQYF. In nucleotides, the CDR3 is TGTGCCAGCAGCTTATGGCAGGGCAACGAAGAGACCCAGTACTTC.

In this sample, this clone turned up a few times. Here the CDR3 reads CASSLDLLGNTEAFF. CDR3 bases: TGTGCCAGCAGCTTGGATCTTTTGGGGAACACTGAAGCTTTCTTT. The V gene is TRBV5-6, the J gene TRBJ1-1; D uncertain. V was cut by 0 bases and J by 1 base, with 10 bases left in between. Germline V gene data show CDR1 as SGHDT and CDR2 as YYEEEE. The CDR3 is 15 residues long.

V gene TRBV7-9 combines with J gene TRBJ1-3; 7 bases line up with TRBD1. This CDR3 contains 18 residues. CDR1 SEHNR and CDR2 FQNEAQ come from the germline V gene (reference sequence). With 5 bases clipped from V and 0 bases from J, the junction kept 13 bases outside the gene matches. CDR3 sequence (DNA): TGTGCCAGCAGCCGCTCCCCGGGACAGCCCGCCTCTGGAAACACCATATATTTT. Amino acids: CASSRSPGQPASGNTIYF.

This clone was seen a handful of times. The CDR3 region is CASSLVWGNTEAFF. Here the CDR3 DNA reads TGCGCCAGCAGCTTGGTGTGGGGGAACACTGAAGCTTTCTTT. The chain carries TRBV5-1 and TRBJ1-1, with D uncertain. The CDR3 covers 14 residues. Germline-derived CDR1 and CDR2 are SGHRS and YFSETQ. V was shortened by 0 bases and J by 1 base, with 7 bases between the two germline ends.

V gene TRBV5-4 combines with J gene TRBJ2-2; either TRBD1 or TRBD2 may supply D (5 bases each). V was cut by 1 base and J by 6 bases, with 7 bases left in between. Germline V gives CDR1 SGHNT, CDR2 YYREEE (reference sequence). The CDR3 spans 13 residues. The CDR3 nucleotides are TGTGCCAGCAGCTTGTGGGGACCCGGGGAGCTGTTTTTT. Translation gives CASSLWGPGELFF.

This clone was seen a single time. J is TRBJ2-4 and V is TRBV5-1; TRBD2 matches at 12 bases. Germline lookup yields CDR1 SGHRS and CDR2 YFSETQ. This CDR3 spans 18 amino acids. V shed 4 bases and J 0 bases; nucleotides not matched to a gene: 8. The CDR3 here is CASSPYGTSGLAKNIQYF. The CDR3 nucleotides read TGCGCCAGCAGCCCTTACGGGACTAGCGGGCTAGCCAAAAACATTCAGTACTTC.

V is TRBV6-5 and J is TRBJ2-3, with D possibly matching TRBD2 (6 bases). The CDR3 extends over 15 amino acids. The germline V gene encodes CDR1 MNHEY and CDR2 SVGAGI. Trimming shortened V by 0 bases and J by 3 bases, and 10 bases separated the two germline ends. CDR3 residues: CASSYSRDLTDTQYF. For the CDR3, the DNA is TGTGCCAGCAGTTACTCCAGGGACTTAACAGATACGCAGTATTTT.

The chain uses TRBV25-1 and TRBJ2-1; D may be TRBD2 (5 bases). Trimming cost V 1 base and J 4 bases, with 8 bases left between them. This CDR3 has 14 residues. Germline-derived CDR1 and CDR2 are MGHDK and SYGVNS. The DNA of the CDR3 is TGTGCCAGCAGTGAATTGAGGGCTTACAATGAGCAGTTCTTC. It codes for CASSELRAYNEQFF.

In this sample, this clone turned up a few times. This chain uses TRBV6-6 with TRBJ2-7; 8 bases map to TRBD1. The CDR3 length is 12 residues. The V gene's germline CDR1 is MNHNY and CDR2 SVGAGI (reference sequence). The CDR3 DNA follows: TGTGCGGTAGGACAGGGCATCCACGAGCAGTACTTC. This gives the protein CAVGQGIHEQYF.

The chain is built from TRBV5-1 and TRBJ1-2; D gene uncertain. V dropped 5 bases and J dropped 11 bases, with 10 bases sitting between them. This CDR3 comprises 10 residues. Germline V gives CDR1 SGHRS, CDR2 YFSETQ. The CDR3 sequence: CASSFPGYTF. The DNA for the CDR3 is TGCGCCAGCAGTTTCCCGGGGTACACCTTC.

The chain combines TRBV29-1 with TRBJ1-2; 9 bases line up with TRBD1. The CDR3 is 11 amino acids. From germline, CDR1 is SQVTM and CDR2 ANQGSEA. J was trimmed by 8 bases and V by 7 bases; bases with no gene match: 5. CDR3 in DNA: TGCAGCGGGAGACAGGGGGAAGGCTACACCTTC. It specifies CSGRQGEGYTF.

The V call is TRBV7-9, the J call TRBJ1-4; D is unresolved. The CDR3 runs 14 residues. V lost 5 bases to trimming and J lost 8 bases, with 15 bases between them. Germline V gene sequence: CDR1 SEHNR, CDR2 FQNEAQ (reference sequence). The CDR3 region is CASSPTLPHEKLFF. The CDR3 DNA is TGTGCCAGCAGCCCGACCTTACCACACGAAAAACTGTTTTTT.

The rearrangement links TRBV25-1 to TRBJ1-2, with D perhaps matching TRBD1 (5 bases). This CDR3 comprises 14 residues. V was trimmed by 8 bases and J by 8 bases, leaving 21 bases between them. Germline V gene lookup returns CDR1 MGHDK and CDR2 SYGVNS. This CDR3 reads CASSSWTGGSGYTF. CDR3 bases: TGTGCCAGCTCCTCTTGGACCGGGGGTTCCGGCTACACCTTC.

This rearrangement joins TRBV5-1 to TRBJ1-6; no reliable D call. CDR3 length: 18 amino acids. Germline values: CDR1 SGHRS, CDR2 YFSETQ. Between the trimmed V and J ends, which lost 4 bases and 8 bases, there was a span of 25 bases. The DNA of the CDR3 is TGCGCCAGCAGCCCCCTACCCGCCGGGCCAATCGGGTATTCACCCCTCCACTTT. Translation: CASSPLPAGPIGYSPLHF.

The chain employs TRBV7-9 and TRBJ2-7; 10 bases are a match to TRBD2. Germline-derived CDR1 and CDR2 are SEHNR and FQNEAQ (reference sequence). V gave up 4 bases and J gave up 4 bases; unmatched junction bases: 4. The CDR3 runs to 14 residues. CDR3 region: CASSSAGGEYEQYF. The CDR3 DNA sequence: TGTGCCAGCAGCTCAGCGGGGGGGGAATACGAGCAGTACTTC.

The chain combines TRBV19 with TRBJ1-3, with no clear D. Trimming took off 5 bases at V and 0 bases at J, with 11 bases between the two ends. This CDR3 spans 15 amino acids. Germline CDR1 and CDR2: LNHDA and SQIVND (reference sequence). CDR3 sequence (DNA): TGTGCCAGTAGTCCGGTAGCTGCCTCTGGAAACACCATATATTTT. Translating it yields CASSPVAASGNTIYF.

V gene TRBV14 combines with J gene TRBJ1-2; D possibly corresponds to TRBD1 (5 bases). The germline CDR1 and CDR2 sequences are SGHDN and FVKESK. Between the trimmed V and J ends, which lost 0 bases and 8 bases, there was a span of 13 bases. This CDR3 is built from 14 residues. The CDR3 DNA follows: TGTGCCAGCAGCCAAGACAGGGCTCTGGTCGGCTACACCTTC. Its protein product is CASSQDRALVGYTF.

The chain recombines TRBV29-1 with TRBJ2-7; D ambiguous. CDR1 and CDR2 from the germline V gene are SQVTM and ANQGSEA. With 4 bases removed from V and 0 bases from J, the gap between germline ends came to 13 bases. The length of the CDR3 is 14 residues. The CDR3 loop reads CSVVQQISSYEQYF. The CDR3 DNA reads TGCAGCGTTGTACAGCAGATCAGCTCCTACGAGCAGTACTTC.